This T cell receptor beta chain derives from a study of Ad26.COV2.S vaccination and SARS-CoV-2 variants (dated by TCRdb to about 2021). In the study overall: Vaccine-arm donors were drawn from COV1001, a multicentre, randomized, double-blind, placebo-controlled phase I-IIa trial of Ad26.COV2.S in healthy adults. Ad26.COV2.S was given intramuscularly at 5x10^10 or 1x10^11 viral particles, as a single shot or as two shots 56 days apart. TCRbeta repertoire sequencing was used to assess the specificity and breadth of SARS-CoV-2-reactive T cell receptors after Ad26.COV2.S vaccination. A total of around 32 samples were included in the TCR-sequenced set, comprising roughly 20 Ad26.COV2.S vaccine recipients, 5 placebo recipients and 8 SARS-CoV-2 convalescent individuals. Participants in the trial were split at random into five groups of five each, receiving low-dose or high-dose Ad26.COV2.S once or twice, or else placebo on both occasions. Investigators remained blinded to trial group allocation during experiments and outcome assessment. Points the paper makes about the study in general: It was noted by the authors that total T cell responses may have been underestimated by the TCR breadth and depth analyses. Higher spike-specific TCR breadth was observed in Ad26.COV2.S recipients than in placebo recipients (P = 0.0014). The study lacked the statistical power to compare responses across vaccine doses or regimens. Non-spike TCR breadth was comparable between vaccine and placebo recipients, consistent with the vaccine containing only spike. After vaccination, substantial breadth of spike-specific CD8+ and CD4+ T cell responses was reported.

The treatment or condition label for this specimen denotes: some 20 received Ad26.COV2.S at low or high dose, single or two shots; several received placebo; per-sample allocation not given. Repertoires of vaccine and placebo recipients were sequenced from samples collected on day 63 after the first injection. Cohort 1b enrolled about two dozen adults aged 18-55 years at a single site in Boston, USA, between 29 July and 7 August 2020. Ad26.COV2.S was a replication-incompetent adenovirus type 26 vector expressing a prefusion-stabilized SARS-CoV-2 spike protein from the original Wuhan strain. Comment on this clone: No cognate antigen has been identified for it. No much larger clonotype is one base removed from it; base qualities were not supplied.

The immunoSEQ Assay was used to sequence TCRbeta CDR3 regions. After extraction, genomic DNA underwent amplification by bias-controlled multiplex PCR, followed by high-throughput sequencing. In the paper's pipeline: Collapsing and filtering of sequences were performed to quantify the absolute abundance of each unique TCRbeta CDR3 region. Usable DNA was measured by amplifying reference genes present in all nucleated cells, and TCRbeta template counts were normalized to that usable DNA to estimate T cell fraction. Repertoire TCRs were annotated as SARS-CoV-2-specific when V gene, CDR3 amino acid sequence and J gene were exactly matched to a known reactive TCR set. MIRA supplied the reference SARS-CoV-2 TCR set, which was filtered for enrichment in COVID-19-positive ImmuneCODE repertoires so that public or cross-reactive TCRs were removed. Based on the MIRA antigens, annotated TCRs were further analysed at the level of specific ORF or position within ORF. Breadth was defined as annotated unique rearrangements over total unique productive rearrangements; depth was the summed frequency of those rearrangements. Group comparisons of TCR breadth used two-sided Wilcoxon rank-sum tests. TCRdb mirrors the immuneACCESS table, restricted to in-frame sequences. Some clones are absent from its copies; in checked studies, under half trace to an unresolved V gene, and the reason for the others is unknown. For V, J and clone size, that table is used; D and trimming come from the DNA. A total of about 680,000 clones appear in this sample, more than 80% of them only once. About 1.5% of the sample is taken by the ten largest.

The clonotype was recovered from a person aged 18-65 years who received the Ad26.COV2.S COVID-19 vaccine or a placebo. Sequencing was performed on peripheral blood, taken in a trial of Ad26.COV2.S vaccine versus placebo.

DNA sequence: TGTGCCAGCAAAAGAGAGCTAGCGGGAAACAATGAGCAGTTCTTC. The encoded protein is CASKRELAGNNEQFF. The rearrangement combines TRBV6-5 with TRBJ2-1, with 9 central nucleotides matching TRBD2. The CDR3 runs 15 amino acids, cysteine and phenylalanine included. The sequence is cut down to CDR3 DNA, 45 bases in frame from base 1. Germline trimming: 7 bases from V, 5 bases from J; junction bases outside gene matches: 9. In the germline V gene, CDR1 corresponds to MNHEY and CDR2 to SVGAGI.